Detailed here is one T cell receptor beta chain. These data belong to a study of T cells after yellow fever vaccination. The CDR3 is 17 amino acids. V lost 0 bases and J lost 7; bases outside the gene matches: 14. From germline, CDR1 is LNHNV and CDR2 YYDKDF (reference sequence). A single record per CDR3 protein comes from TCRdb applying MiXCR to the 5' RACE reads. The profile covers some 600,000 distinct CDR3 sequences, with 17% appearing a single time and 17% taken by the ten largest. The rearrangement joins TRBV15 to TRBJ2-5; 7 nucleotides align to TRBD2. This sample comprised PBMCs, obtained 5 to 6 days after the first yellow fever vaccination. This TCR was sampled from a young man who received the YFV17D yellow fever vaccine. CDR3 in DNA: TGTGCCACCAGCAGAGATGGGAGGGGAGCGTCGAAAGGGACCCAGTACTTC. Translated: CATSRDGRGASKGTQYF.